These 29 T cell receptor beta chains originate from one sample sequenced in a study of memory CD4+ T cells and cytomegalovirus serostatus. The protocol was immunoSEQ multiplex PCR, while the TCRdb copy is restricted to in-frame clones and leaves out a portion. The table lists under 85,000 clones, 78% of them singletons. Single viable CD3+CD4+CD8-CD45RO+ cells were sorted as the memory CD4+ T cells. The sample consisted of memory CD4+ T cells from blood. These receptors originate from an adult in good health and CMV-seropositive.

This sequence joins TRBV7-6 and TRBJ2-3; D perhaps matches TRBD2 (6 bases). The germline V gene has CDR1 SGHVS and CDR2 FNYEAQ. CDR3 length equals 17 residues. V was clipped by 4 bases and J by 1 base, with 18 bases between them. The CDR3 nucleotides read TGTGCCAGCAGCTCCTCAGACCTTGGAGGGGGCACAGATACGCAGTATTTT. Its protein product is CASSSSDLGGGTDTQYF.

The gene calls are TRBV18 and TRBJ2-7, with D perhaps matching TRBD1 (5 bases). V shed 2 bases and J shed 2 bases, with 13 bases lying between them. The germline gives CDR1 KGHSH, CDR2 LQKENI. The length of the CDR3 is 15 residues. CDR3 in DNA: TGTGCCAGCTCACCAATTCAGGGTTTGACCTACGAGCAGTACGTC. This gives the protein CASSPIQGLTYEQYV.

CDR3: CASSPGQETYGYTF. CDR3 bases: TGCGCCAGCAGCCCAGGACAGGAGACGTATGGCTACACCTTC. The J gene is TRBJ1-2, the V gene TRBV5-1, with 7 bases lining up with TRBD1. Per germline, CDR1 SGHRS and CDR2 YFSETQ. This CDR3 region has 14 residues. The ends lost 4 bases at V and 5 bases at J; junction bases unmatched: 8.

This clone was seen once. V gene TRBV28 combines with J gene TRBJ2-3, with TRBD2 identical over 7 bases. Germline V lookup: CDR1 MDHEN, CDR2 SYDVKM. This CDR3 is 15 amino acids long. The V gene end was trimmed by 7 bases and the J gene end by 0 bases; junction bases not matched to a gene: 7. CDR3 in DNA: TGTGCCAGCAACCCCCAGGGACTAAGCACAGATACGCAGTATTTT. Translating gives CASNPQGLSTDTQYF.

This rearrangement joins TRBV6-5 to TRBJ1-1; D possibly corresponds to TRBD1 (5 bases). The CDR3 extends over 12 amino acids. The V gene lost 2 bases and the J gene lost 5 bases, with 6 bases spanning the gap. Germline V gives CDR1 MNHEY, CDR2 SVGAGI. CDR3 bases: TGTGCCAGCAGTTACACAGGAACTGAAGCTTTCTTT. This encodes CASSYTGTEAFF.

The rearrangement joins TRBV7-2 to TRBJ1-4; D remains unclear. The ends were cut back, 2 bases at V and 5 bases at J, with 6 bases in the middle. The CDR3 has 13 residues. Germline CDR1 reads SGHTA; CDR2 reads FQGNSA. This CDR3 reads CASSLMGNEKLFF. CDR3 sequence (DNA): TGTGCCAGCAGCTTAATGGGAAATGAAAAACTGTTTTTT.

The chain couples TRBV30 to TRBJ1-1; maybe TRBD1 (5 bases). Between the trimmed V and J ends, which lost 0 bases and 10 bases, there was a span of 15 bases. CDR1 and CDR2 (germline): GTSNPN, SVGIG (reference sequence). The CDR3 loop spans 13 amino acids. CDR3 nucleotide sequence: TGTGCCTGGAGTGTAGGGGTTAGACGGGGAGCTTTCTTT. Amino acids: CAWSVGVRRGAFF.

The V call is TRBV15, the J call TRBJ2-3, with D maybe TRBD2 (6 bases). The CDR3 runs to 14 residues. Germline CDR1 and CDR2: LNHNV and YYDKDF (reference sequence). V was cut by 3 bases and J by 8 bases, with 15 bases left in between. The chain's CDR3 is CATSSSGHRSTQYF. The CDR3 region has the DNA TGTGCCACCAGCAGCAGCGGGCATAGGAGTACGCAGTATTTT.

The chain carries TRBV5-1 and TRBJ1-1, with D unresolved. This CDR3 is 15 amino acids long. Trimming left V 0 bases short and J 0 bases short, with 9 bases between. Germline V gives CDR1 SGHRS, CDR2 YFSETQ. The CDR3 nucleotides read TGCGCCAGCAGCTTGGTGGGCAGATTGAACACTGAAGCTTTCTTT. Translated, it gives CASSLVGRLNTEAFF. Supplemented by reference TRBV5-1 and TRBJ1-1, the full variable domain reads KAGVTQTPRYLIKTRGQQVTLSCSPISGHRSVSWYQQTPGQGLQFLFEYFSETQRNKGNFPGRFSGRQFSNSRSEMNVSTLELGDSALYLCASSLVGRLNTEAFFGQGTRLTVV.

The rearrangement uses TRBV9 and TRBJ2-5, with 7 bases fitting TRBD2. The germline V gene has CDR1 SGDLS and CDR2 YYNGEE. This CDR3 spans 16 amino acids. V shed 0 bases, J shed 4 bases, and the junction held 9 bases outside the gene matches. The CDR3 DNA reads as TGTGCCAGCAGCGTAGGAAGAGGGCCGGGGGGAGAGACCCAGTACTTC. This gives the protein CASSVGRGPGGETQYF.

This clone was seen more than once but under ten times. The chain has TRBV5-1 and TRBJ1-5; 7 bases agree with TRBD1. This CDR3 has 21 residues. V dropped 4 bases and J dropped 0; count of bases not matched to a gene: 22. Germline V gene sequence: CDR1 SGHRS, CDR2 YFSETQ. CDR3 sequence reads: CASSVDRALPLRYYSNQPQHF. For the CDR3, the DNA is TGCGCCAGCAGCGTCGACAGGGCCCTTCCCCTACGGTACTATAGCAATCAGCCCCAGCATTTT.

This clone was picked up a small number of times. The genes are TRBV9 and TRBJ1-2; D ambiguous. CDR1 and CDR2 from the germline V gene are SGDLS and YYNGEE. The V gene lost 1 base and the J gene lost 2 bases, with 6 bases spanning the gap. This CDR3 is 13 amino acids long. CDR3 sequence: CASSVNTNYGYTF. Here the CDR3 DNA reads TGTGCCAGCAGCGTAAACACCAACTATGGCTACACCTTC.

The chain recombines TRBV2 with TRBJ1-2; D is undetermined. Trimming removed 4 bases at V and 4 bases at J, with 13 bases between. The CDR3 contains 14 residues. Germline assignment: CDR1 SNHLY and CDR2 FYNNEI. The CDR3 protein is CASSALRESYGYTF. CDR3 sequence (DNA): TGTGCCAGCAGTGCCCTTCGGGAGAGCTATGGCTACACCTTC.

The rearrangement links TRBV20-1 to TRBJ2-5, with D uncertain. Germline values: CDR1 DFQATT, CDR2 SNEGSKA (reference sequence). The CDR3 has 11 residues. The germline V and J ends were trimmed by 3 bases and 5 bases, with 7 bases remaining between them. CDR3 residues: CSARGMETQYF. The CDR3 region has the DNA TGCAGTGCTAGGGGTATGGAGACCCAGTACTTC.

V and J are TRBV27 and TRBJ2-3; 11 nucleotides agree with TRBD2. CDR3 length: 18 residues. Germline V CDR1 and CDR2: MNHEY, SMNVEV (reference sequence). The V gene end was trimmed by 2 bases and the J gene end by 0 bases; junction bases not matched to a gene: 7. The CDR3 DNA follows: TGTGCCAGCAGTTTAACTAGCGGGGGCCTGGGGAGCACAGATACGCAGTATTTT. It translates to CASSLTSGGLGSTDTQYF.

The V and J genes are TRBV28 and TRBJ2-1; D gene uncertain. Deletions cut 4 bases from V and 10 bases from J, with 8 bases between. Germline V gene sequence: CDR1 MDHEN, CDR2 SYDVKM. The length of the CDR3 is 11 residues. The CDR3 DNA sequence: TGTGCCAGCAGTTGGATGGGCGAGCAGTTCTTC. As protein: CASSWMGEQFF.

The chain couples TRBV5-4 to TRBJ2-6; maybe TRBD2 (5 bases). Trimming left V 4 bases short and J 0 bases short, with 8 bases between. The germline gives CDR1 SGHNT, CDR2 YYREEE (reference sequence). The CDR3 runs 15 residues. The CDR3: CASSPGSSGANVLTF. CDR3 bases: TGTGCCAGCAGCCCGGGGAGCTCTGGGGCCAACGTCCTGACTTTC.

CDR3 nucleotide sequence: TGTGCCAGCAGTCCGCAACAGGGAGAAGGAGGCTACACCTTC. Encoded protein: CASSPQQGEGGYTF. V and J are TRBV6-1 and TRBJ1-2; D might be TRBD1 (6 bases). Germline V CDR1 and CDR2: MNHNS, SASEGT. The ends were cut back, 5 bases at V and 8 bases at J, with 18 bases in the middle. This CDR3 spans 14 amino acids.

This chain links TRBV7-2 with TRBJ1-2; no clear D gene. This CDR3 has 15 amino acids. Germline V gene lookup returns CDR1 SGHTA and CDR2 FQGNSA. V gave up 0 bases and J gave up 4 bases, with 12 bases separating them. The CDR3 sequence is CASSLAPTAIYGYTF. The CDR3 DNA reads as TGTGCCAGCAGCTTAGCCCCAACAGCGATCTATGGCTACACCTTC.

The chain recombines TRBV5-5 with TRBJ2-3; 10 bases map to TRBD2. Germline-derived CDR1 and CDR2 are SGHKS and YYEKEE (reference sequence). V lost 0 bases and J lost 3; bases outside the gene matches: 4. The CDR3 runs 16 residues. CDR3 nucleotide sequence: TGTGCCAGCAGCTTGGGGGGTAGCGGGGGGACAGATACGCAGTATTTT. Amino acid sequence: CASSLGGSGGTDTQYF.

This sequence joins TRBV21-1 and TRBJ1-2; TRBD1 was called by the table and not checked on the DNA. TRBV21-1 is reported as a pseudogene. The CDR3 sequence is 13 residues long. The CDR3, as DNA: TGTGCCAGCAGCCCACACAGGCTTTATGGCTACACCTTC. The encoded protein is CASSPHRLYGYTF.

The rearrangement uses TRBV5-6 and TRBJ2-7, with 8 bases aligning to TRBD1. The CDR3 covers 17 residues. From germline, CDR1 is SGHDT and CDR2 YYEEEE. Losses at the gene ends were 1 base for V and 0 bases for J; bases not matched to a gene: 9. CDR3 amino acids: CASSLIGDRYYSYEQYF. CDR3 nucleotides: TGTGCCAGCAGCTTGATCGGGGACAGGTATTACTCCTACGAGCAGTACTTC.

The rearrangement uses TRBV7-2 and TRBJ2-3; 7 bases are shared with TRBD2. Trimming removed 4 bases from V and 4 bases from J; junction bases left unmatched: 5. From germline, CDR1 is SGHTA and CDR2 FQGNSA. This CDR3 spans 14 amino acids. CDR3 coding DNA: TGTGCCAGCAGCTCAAGGACTAGACCAGATACGCAGTATTTT. This translates into CASSSRTRPDTQYF.

The V gene is TRBV10-3, the J gene TRBJ1-4; a weak D match, TRBD1 (5 bases). This CDR3 comprises 16 residues. Germline loops: CDR1 ENHRY, CDR2 SYGVKD. Trimming removed 0 bases from V and 4 bases from J, with 12 bases in between. The CDR3 here is CAISESTQGSNEKLFF. As DNA, the CDR3 is TGTGCCATCAGTGAGTCGACCCAGGGAAGTAATGAAAAACTGTTTTTT.

A few counts support this clone. J is TRBJ2-5 and V is TRBV5-1; tentative D call: TRBD2 (5 bases). The V gene's germline CDR1 is SGHRS and CDR2 YFSETQ. The CDR3 has 14 residues. V shed 2 bases and J shed 1 base, with 9 bases lying between them. This CDR3 reads CASSFQSGQETQYF. The DNA of the CDR3 is TGCGCCAGCAGCTTCCAGAGCGGCCAAGAGACCCAGTACTTC.

The chain carries TRBV7-8 and TRBJ2-1; D remains unclear. The length of the CDR3 is 16 residues. Germline CDR1 reads SGHVS; CDR2 reads FQNEAQ. Trimming took 1 base from V and 2 from J, leaving 12 bases between them. DNA for the CDR3: TGTGCCAGCAGCTTAGTAGGCGGCGGAGCCTACAATGAGCAGTTCTTC. This codes for CASSLVGGGAYNEQFF.

The V call is TRBV5-4, the J call TRBJ1-4, with D maybe TRBD1 (5 bases). Trimming stripped 4 bases from V and 5 bases from J, with 12 bases between. The CDR3 extends over 14 amino acids. Germline assignment: CDR1 SGHNT and CDR2 YYREEE (reference sequence). As DNA, the CDR3 is TGTGCCAGCAGCGCCCGGGACCTCAATGAAAAACTGTTTTTT. This translates into CASSARDLNEKLFF. Variable domain in full (rest from reference TRBV5-4 and TRBJ1-4): ETGVTQSPTHLIKTRGQQVTLRCSSQSGHNTVSWYQQALGQGPQFIFQYYREEENGRGNFPPRFSGLQFPNYSSELNVNALELDDSALYLCASSARDLNEKLFFGSGTQLSVL.

The V call is TRBV5-4, the J call TRBJ2-1; TRBD1 might be the D (6 bases). This CDR3 spans 15 amino acids. Looked up from germline, CDR1 is SGHNT and CDR2 is YYREEE (reference sequence). The V and J ends lost 4 bases and 4 bases respectively, with 15 bases between them. CDR3 in DNA: TGTGCCAGCAGCCACTCGGACAGACGTTACAATGAGCAGTTCTTC. It is translated as CASSHSDRRYNEQFF.

The chain combines TRBV6-6 with TRBJ2-3, with D possibly matching TRBD2 (6 bases). Trimming shortened V by 5 bases and J by 8 bases, and 20 bases separated the two germline ends. The V gene's germline CDR1 is MNHNY and CDR2 SVGAGI (reference sequence). The CDR3 covers 15 residues. The CDR3 region has the DNA TGTGCCAGCAGTCCCACGGAGGGAATGGGGGGTACGCAGTATTTT. It encodes CASSPTEGMGGTQYF.